A selection of T cell receptor beta chains follows, all from one sample in a study of radiation and T cells in renal cell carcinoma. The protocol was immunoSEQ multiplex PCR, while the TCRdb copy is restricted to in-frame clones and leaves out a portion. The sample holds about 150,000 clones, 65% to 90% seen once. The sequenced sample was blood, obtained from a patient whose treatment included radiotherapy and nephrectomy. The receptors come from a woman in her fifties or sixties with renal cell carcinoma. CDR3s leave out the opening cysteine and the closing phenylalanine or tryptophan.

V gene,CDR3 protein
TRBV5-1,ASSLAFGQGDGTEQF
TRBV7-9,ASSSDRGSGYT
TRBV28,ASYDRIQEKLF
TRBV10-3,AIRAHRGKKNYGYT
TRBV19,ASSRRRARAETQY
TRBV2,ASSNIPGRRGTEAF
TRBV28,ASGPGATEQY
TRBV4-1,ASSQSPGQAEAF
TRBV4-3,ASSQGGSSGSIGELF
TRBV11-2,ASSQRVRANTEAF
TRBV18,ASLRTGRTGNEQF
TRBV7-2,ASSLGAGGLGTEAF
TRBV19,ATKHSENTGELF
TRBV6-1,ASSELRTQPQH
TRBV5-1,ASSLGGEGNEQF
TRBV5-1,ASSPFMGENEQF
TRBV18,ASSPGTRTDNEQF
TRBV5-1,ASSARNPGDQPQH
TRBV9,ASSVDGGYQPQH
TRBV2,ARQGSSYNEQF